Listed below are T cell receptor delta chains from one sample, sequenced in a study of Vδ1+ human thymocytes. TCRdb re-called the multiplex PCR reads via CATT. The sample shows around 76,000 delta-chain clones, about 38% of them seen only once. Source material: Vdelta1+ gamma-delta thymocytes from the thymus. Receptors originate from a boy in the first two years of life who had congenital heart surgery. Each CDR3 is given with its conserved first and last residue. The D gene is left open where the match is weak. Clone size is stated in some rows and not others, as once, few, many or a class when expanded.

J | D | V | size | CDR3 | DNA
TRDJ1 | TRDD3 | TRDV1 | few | CALGERCFLRGYCGLIF | TGTGCTCTTGGGGAACGTTGTTTCCTTCGGGGATACTGCGGACTCATCTTT
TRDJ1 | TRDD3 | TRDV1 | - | CALGERASSQGTGVGRCLGKLIF | TGTGCTCTTGGGGAACGGGCTTCTTCCCAGGGTACTGGGGTAGGTCGTTGCCTCGGTAAACTCATCTTT
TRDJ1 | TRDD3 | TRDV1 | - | CALGELYILTGGYALHDKLIF | TGTGCTCTTGGGGAACTCTACATCCTTACTGGGGGATACGCCCTTCACGATAAACTCATCTTT
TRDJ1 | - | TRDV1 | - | CALGESESSKDRSHLTDKLIF | TGTGCTCTTGGGGAAAGTGAATCTTCTAAAGACAGGTCGCACCTCACCGATAAACTCATCTTT
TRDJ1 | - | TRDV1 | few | CALGELVGGSPYTDKLIF | TGTGCTCTTGGGGAACTGGTGGGGGGGTCTCCGTACACCGATAAACTCATCTTT
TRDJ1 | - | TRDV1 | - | CALGEPHRLPPLNTSDKLIF | TGTGCTCTTGGGGAACCCCACCGACTTCCTCCCCTGAACACTTCCGATAAACTCATCTTT
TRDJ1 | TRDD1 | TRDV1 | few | CALGEIGLRGLVDYTDKLIF | TGTGCTCTTGGAGAAATAGGGCTACGTGGCCTGGTGGATTACACCGATAAACTCATCTTT
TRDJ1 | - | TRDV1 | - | CALGAPAYRGTFFNTDKLIF | TGTGCTCTTGGGGCGCCAGCCTACCGTGGGACTTTTTTTAACACCGATAAACTCATCTTT
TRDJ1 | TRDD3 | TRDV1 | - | CALGELYPISTGGRTERSPYTDKLIF | TGTGCTCTTGGGGAACTGTACCCAATCTCTACTGGGGGACGAACGGAGAGATCACCGTACACCGATAAACTCATCTTT
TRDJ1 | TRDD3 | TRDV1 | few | CALGHRSEVRLGERYTDKLIF | TGTGCTCTTGGCCATCGTTCCGAGGTCCGTCTGGGGGAACGGTACACCGATAAACTCATCTTT
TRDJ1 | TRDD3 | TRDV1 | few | CALGDFPLLGGRKTDKLIF | TGTGCTCTTGGGGACTTTCCCCTACTGGGGGGCAGGAAGACCGATAAACTCATCTTT
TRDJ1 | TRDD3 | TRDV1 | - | CALGGSEDTGDKLIF | TGTGCTCTTGGGGGCTCGGAGGATACGGGGGATAAACTCATCTTT
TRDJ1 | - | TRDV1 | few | CALGEHLYLVYQDRKQSYTDKLIF | TGTGCTCTTGGGGAACACCTCTATTTAGTGTATCAAGATCGGAAACAATCGTACACCGATAAACTCATCTTT
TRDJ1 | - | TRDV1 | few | CALGERPIPTLGLGEYTDKLIF | TGTGCTCTTGGGGAACGTCCAATTCCTACCCTGGGCCTGGGGGAATACACCGATAAACTCATCTTT
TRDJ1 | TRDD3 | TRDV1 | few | CALGDLLGDTPKLIF | TGTGCTCTTGGGGACCTCCTGGGGGATACGCCCAAACTCATCTTT
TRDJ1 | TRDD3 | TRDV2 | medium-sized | CACDTGPLGKIHKLIF | TGTGCCTGTGACACCGGACCACTGGGGAAAATCCATAAACTCATCTTT
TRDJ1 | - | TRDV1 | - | CALGELTVVGTTDKLIF | TGTGCTCTTGGGGAACTAACCGTGGTGGGGACCACCGATAAACTCATCTTT
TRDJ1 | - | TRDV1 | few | CALEEQGVGKLIF | TGTGCTCTTGAGGAACAGGGGGTCGGTAAACTCATCTTT
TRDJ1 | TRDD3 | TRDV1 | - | CALGEVPPLYGWGIPTDKLIF | TGTGCTCTTGGGGAAGTCCCACCTCTATACGGCTGGGGGATACCCACCGATAAACTCATCTTT
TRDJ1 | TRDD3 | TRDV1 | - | CALGPIRGIRATDKLIF | TGTGCTCTTGGGCCCATACGGGGGATACGGGCCACCGATAAACTCATCTTT
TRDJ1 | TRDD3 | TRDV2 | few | CACDTGGSSGLGDIKSYTDKLIF | TGTGCCTGTGACACCGGCGGATCATCCGGACTGGGGGATATAAAGTCGTACACCGATAAACTCATCTTT
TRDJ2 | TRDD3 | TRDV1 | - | CALREQVPPLGEAGLTAQLFF | TGTGCTCTTAGGGAACAGGTTCCACCACTGGGGGAGGCAGGCTTGACAGCACAACTCTTCTTT
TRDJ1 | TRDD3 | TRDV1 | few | CALGPTLGGTDKLIF | TGTGCTCTTGGCCCTACCCTGGGGGGGACCGATAAACTCATCTTT
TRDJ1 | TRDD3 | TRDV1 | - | CALGERIPPARLGDGGTDKLIF | TGTGCTCTTGGGGAAAGGATTCCTCCAGCTAGGCTGGGGGACGGCGGAACCGATAAACTCATCTTT
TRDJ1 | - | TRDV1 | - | CALGEPWRLFLHTRPEYTDKLIF | TGTGCTCTTGGGGAACCTTGGCGCCTCTTCCTCCATACTCGGCCCGAATACACCGATAAACTCATCTTT
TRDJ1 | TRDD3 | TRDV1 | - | CALGGLHRHWGPYTDKLIF | TGTGCTCTTGGGGGCCTACACCGGCACTGGGGGCCGTACACCGATAAACTCATCTTT
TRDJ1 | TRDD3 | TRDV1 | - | CALGEEVGFWGTRTDKLIF | TGTGCTCTTGGGGAAGAGGTCGGATTCTGGGGGACACGCACCGATAAACTCATCTTT